These 23 T cell receptor beta chains originate from one sample sequenced in a study of beta chain features in type 1 diabetes. No antigen is known for these receptors. As every portion of the isolated RNA was reverse transcribed, the sequencing read expressed TCRB transcripts. Repertoires were generated with immunoSEQ multiplex PCR, while TCRdb's copy carries only in-frame clones and drops some. The sample records some 700,000 clones, around an eighth being singletons. Whole-study results and caveats: A moderate, significant TCRB CDR3 shortening appeared in type 1 diabetes across four CD4+ subsets.

The sequenced sample consisted of naive CD4+ T cells from blood. The receptor source for this set is a man aged 18 to 30 with type 1 diabetes.

This chain uses TRBV7-9 with TRBJ1-2; D is possibly TRBD1 (6 bases). The CDR3 consists of 13 residues. Trimming left V 6 bases short and J 7 bases short, with 15 bases between. Germline-derived CDR1 and CDR2 are SEHNR and FQNEAQ (reference sequence). The CDR3: CASSYRDRGGYTF. CDR3 bases: TGTGCCAGCAGTTACAGGGATCGAGGTGGCTACACCTTC. Combining the CDR3 with reference TRBV7-9 and TRBJ1-2 gives the whole variable domain DTGVSQNPRHKITKRGQNVTFRCDPISEHNRLYWYRQTLGQGPEFLTYFQNEAQLEKSRLLSDRFSAERPKGSFSTLEIQRTEQGDSAMYLCASSYRDRGGYTFGSGTRLTVV.

This chain joins TRBV18 and TRBJ1-1, with a tentative D call TRBD1 (6 bases). Trimming left V 5 bases short and J 1 base short, with 11 bases between. The germline gives CDR1 KGHSH, CDR2 LQKENI. The CDR3 is 14 amino acids. The CDR3 region has the DNA TGTGCCAGCTCATCCCGGGACAAGAACACTGAAGCTTTCTTT. Translation gives CASSSRDKNTEAFF.

V usage is TRBV7-6 and J usage is TRBJ2-5; tentatively, D is TRBD1 or TRBD2 (5 bases each). Germline CDR1 SGHVS, CDR2 FNYEAQ. Trimming took 5 bases from V and 3 from J, leaving 10 bases between them. The length of the CDR3 is 13 residues. CDR3 DNA sequence: TGTGCCAGCAGCATTGGGACGGAAGAGACCCAGTACTTC. This gives the protein CASSIGTEETQYF. Looking up the rest from reference TRBV7-6 and TRBJ2-5 gives the full variable domain: GAGVSQSPRYKVTKRGQDVALRCDPISGHVSLYWYRQALGQGPEFLTYFNYEAQQDKSGLPNDRFSAERPEGSISTLTIQRTEQRDSAMYRCASSIGTEETQYFGPGTRLLVL.

This chain joins TRBV7-2 and TRBJ2-3; 10 bases map to TRBD2. V lost 3 bases to trimming and J lost 1 base; unmatched junction nucleotides: 10. CDR1 and CDR2 (germline): SGHTA, FQGNSA. This CDR3 has 18 residues. The CDR3 protein is CASSLARAGGPRTDTQYF. The CDR3 nucleotides are TGTGCCAGCAGCTTGGCACGAGCGGGGGGGCCCCGCACAGATACGCAGTATTTT.

The chain joins TRBV29-1 to TRBJ2-3, with 7 bases aligning to TRBD2. Per germline, CDR1 SQVTM and CDR2 ANQGSEA. Trimming took 6 bases from V and 0 from J; bases not matched to a gene: 12. The CDR3 extends over 16 amino acids. CDR3 nucleotides: TGCAGCGTCGTTGGGCCAGCGGGGCTCAGCACAGATACGCAGTATTTT. This encodes CSVVGPAGLSTDTQYF.

This clone has more than one count but fewer than ten. The CDR3 DNA is TGCGCCAGCAGCTTGACCCCCGACAGGGCAGAGACCCAGTACTTC. This gives the protein CASSLTPDRAETQYF. The chain uses TRBV5-1 and TRBJ2-5, with 7 positions matching TRBD1. The CDR3 spans 15 residues. Germline V lookup: CDR1 SGHRS, CDR2 YFSETQ. V trimming: 1 base; J trimming: 4 bases; junction bases outside the gene matches: 7.

The chain joins TRBV4-2 to TRBJ2-3, with D possibly matching TRBD1 (5 bases). V lost 0 bases to trimming and J lost 6 bases, with 13 bases between them. This CDR3 has 15 amino acids. Germline V gene lookup returns CDR1 LGHNA and CDR2 YNFKEQ. The CDR3 region is CASSQEGPGWDTQYF. Here the CDR3 DNA reads TGTGCCAGCAGCCAAGAGGGGCCAGGGTGGGATACGCAGTATTTT.

This clone showed up just a few times. The chain carries TRBV9 and TRBJ2-2; 8 bases match TRBD1. Germline CDR1 is SGDLS and CDR2 is YYNGEE. The CDR3 extends over 16 amino acids. J lost 4 bases, V lost 3 bases, and 8 bases had no gene match. The CDR3 loop is CASSAHRDRLTGELFF. The CDR3, as DNA: TGTGCCAGCAGCGCCCACCGGGACAGGCTCACCGGGGAGCTGTTTTTT.

This clone was detected only a few times. J is TRBJ2-1 and V is TRBV4-2, with TRBD2 matching over 8 bases. This CDR3 comprises 13 residues. Looked up from germline, CDR1 is LGHNA and CDR2 is YNFKEQ. V lost 5 bases, J lost 8 bases, and 5 bases stayed unmatched. The CDR3 is CASSAGGGDEQFF. The DNA of the CDR3 is TGTGCCAGCAGCGCGGGGGGCGGAGATGAGCAGTTCTTC.

J is TRBJ2-5 and V is TRBV29-1; 10 bases line up with TRBD1. This CDR3 is built from 14 residues. The V and J ends lost 6 bases and 3 bases, in that order; junction bases with no gene match: 7. Germline V lookup: CDR1 SQVTM, CDR2 ANQGSEA. This CDR3 is CSVSTGGAKETQYF. CDR3 nucleotide sequence: TGCAGCGTCTCGACAGGGGGCGCGAAAGAGACCCAGTACTTC.

This clone has a handful of counts. V gene TRBV30 combines with J gene TRBJ1-4; TRBD1 matches at 8 bases. The CDR3 contains 14 residues. The junction had 11 bases not matched to a gene; V was cut back by 6 bases and J by 8 bases. The germline gives CDR1 GTSNPN, CDR2 SVGIG (reference sequence). The CDR3 reads CACSQTGVREKLFF. As DNA, the CDR3 is TGTGCCTGTTCTCAGACAGGGGTCCGGGAAAAACTGTTTTTT.

The chain links TRBV7-2 to TRBJ2-1; D might be TRBD2 (5 bases). Per germline, CDR1 SGHTA and CDR2 FQGNSA. The CDR3 contains 12 residues. With 3 bases removed from V and 8 bases from J, the gap between germline ends came to 8 bases. The CDR3 here is CASSFTGYEQFF. The CDR3, as DNA: TGTGCCAGCAGCTTTACGGGGTATGAGCAGTTCTTC.

The rearrangement uses TRBV7-9 and TRBJ2-5, with D unresolved. In germline, CDR1 is SEHNR, CDR2 FQNEAQ (reference sequence). V was shortened by 3 bases and J by 0 bases, with 5 bases between the two germline ends. CDR3 length: 13 amino acids. This CDR3 is CASSLWDQETQYF. The CDR3 nucleotides are TGTGCCAGCAGCTTGTGGGACCAAGAGACCCAGTACTTC. The variable domain in full, with the rest retrieved from reference TRBV7-9 and TRBJ2-5, is DTGVSQNPRHKITKRGQNVTFRCDPISEHNRLYWYRQTLGQGPEFLTYFQNEAQLEKSRLLSDRFSAERPKGSFSTLEIQRTEQGDSAMYLCASSLWDQETQYFGPGTRLLVL.

This clone came up a few times. This chain links TRBV6-6 with TRBJ2-6; D gene uncertain. The CDR3 is 16 amino acids. V lost 2 bases and J 0 bases, leaving 8 bases between the germline ends. Germline CDR1 reads MNHNY; CDR2 reads SVGAGI (reference sequence). CDR3 in amino acids: CASSYGPHSGANVLTF. CDR3 nucleotide sequence: TGTGCCAGCAGTTACGGGCCGCACTCTGGGGCCAACGTCCTGACTTTC.

This clone was seen a few times. The same CDR3 arises from other DNA sequences in this sample as well. The J gene is TRBJ1-2, the V gene TRBV6-5; D perhaps matches TRBD1 (5 bases). V gave up 4 bases and J gave up 7 bases, with 7 bases separating them. The germline CDR1 and CDR2 sequences are MNHEY and SVGAGI. CDR3 length: 11 amino acids. The DNA of the CDR3 is TGTGCCAGCAGTTCGGGACTTGGCTACACCTTC. Amino acids: CASSSGLGYTF.

The genes are TRBV2 and TRBJ2-5, with a tentative D call TRBD2 (5 bases). The CDR3 length is 13 residues. The V gene lost 6 bases and the J gene lost 5 bases, with 13 bases spanning the gap. CDR1 and CDR2 (germline): SNHLY, FYNNEI. This chain's CDR3 is CASSLTWEETQYF. CDR3 nucleotide sequence: TGTGCCAGCAGCCTGACCTGGGAGGAGACCCAGTACTTC.

V gene TRBV30 combines with J gene TRBJ2-5; D remains ambiguous. The CDR3 loop spans 13 amino acids. Germline CDR1 is GTSNPN and CDR2 is SVGIG (reference sequence). V was shortened by 0 bases and J by 1 base, with 6 bases between the two germline ends. CDR3 sequence: CAWSVTAQETQYF. The CDR3 DNA follows: TGTGCCTGGAGTGTAACAGCCCAAGAGACCCAGTACTTC.

This clone occurred a few times. This chain uses TRBV6-5 with TRBJ1-4, with no clear D. The V end lost 7 bases, the J end lost 7 bases, and 16 bases lay between the germline ends. CDR1 is MNHEY and CDR2 is SVGAGI in the germline V gene. This CDR3 has 14 amino acids. CDR3 nucleotides: TGTGCCAGCACCGACCCTAAGGATGGTGAAAAACTGTTTTTT. Its protein product is CASTDPKDGEKLFF.

The V and J genes are TRBV5-4 and TRBJ1-1; 8 nucleotides line up with TRBD1. J gave up 4 bases and V 4 bases, and 12 bases lay outside the gene matches. CDR3 length equals 16 residues. In germline, CDR1 is SGHNT, CDR2 YYREEE (reference sequence). The CDR3 sequence: CASSPPPTGAGTEAFF. CDR3 in DNA: TGTGCCAGCAGCCCACCCCCGACAGGGGCGGGCACTGAAGCTTTCTTT.

V is TRBV25-1 and J is TRBJ2-2; D gene uncertain. Trimming took off 4 bases at V and 6 bases at J, with 15 bases between the two ends. This CDR3 region has 15 residues. CDR1 is MGHDK, CDR2 SYGVNS, per germline. The CDR3 DNA follows: TGTGCCAGCAGTGCGGCCCGCGGCCCCGCCGGGGAGCTGTTTTTT. Residues: CASSAARGPAGELFF.

This CDR3 reads CAWSGQGIGSPLHF. As DNA, the CDR3 is TGTGCCTGGAGTGGACAGGGGATAGGATCACCCCTCCACTTT. The V gene is TRBV30, the J gene TRBJ1-6; 8 positions match TRBD1. The CDR3 covers 14 residues. Germline trimming cut 1 base from V and 10 bases from J; bases unmatched to any gene: 6. The V gene's germline CDR1 is GTSNPN and CDR2 SVGIG (reference sequence).

This chain connects TRBV4-1 to TRBJ2-5; unclear D gene. The CDR3 runs 15 residues. Germline V gene lookup returns CDR1 MGHRA and CDR2 YSYEKL. Trimming removed 0 bases at V and 5 bases at J, with 13 bases between. The chain's CDR3 is CASSQDRLVRETQYF. CDR3 DNA sequence: TGCGCCAGCAGCCAAGACAGGCTAGTCCGGGAGACCCAGTACTTC.

This clone was counted a few times. The rearrangement uses TRBV30 and TRBJ1-3; D is unresolved. CDR1 is GTSNPN and CDR2 is SVGIG in the germline V gene (reference sequence). The CDR3 is 11 amino acids. Trimming cost V 0 bases and J 9 bases, with 6 bases left between them. CDR3 DNA sequence: TGTGCCTGGAGTGTAAGTGGCACCATATATTTT. Amino acid sequence: CAWSVSGTIYF.